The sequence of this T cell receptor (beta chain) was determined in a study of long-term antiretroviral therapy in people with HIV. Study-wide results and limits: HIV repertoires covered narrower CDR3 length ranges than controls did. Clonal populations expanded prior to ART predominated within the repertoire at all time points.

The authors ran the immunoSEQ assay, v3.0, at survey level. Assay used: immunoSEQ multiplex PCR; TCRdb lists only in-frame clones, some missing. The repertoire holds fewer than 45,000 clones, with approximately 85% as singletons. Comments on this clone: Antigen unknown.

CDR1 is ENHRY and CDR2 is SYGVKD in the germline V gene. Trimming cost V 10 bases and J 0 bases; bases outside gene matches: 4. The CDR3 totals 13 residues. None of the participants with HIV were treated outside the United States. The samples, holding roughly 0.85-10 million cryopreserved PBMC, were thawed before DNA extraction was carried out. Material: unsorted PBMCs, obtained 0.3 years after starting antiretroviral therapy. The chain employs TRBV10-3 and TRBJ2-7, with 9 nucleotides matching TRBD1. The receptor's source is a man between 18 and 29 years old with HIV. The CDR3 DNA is TGTGCCACCGGACAGGGGCCCTCCTACGAGCAGTACTTC. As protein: CATGQGPSYEQYF.